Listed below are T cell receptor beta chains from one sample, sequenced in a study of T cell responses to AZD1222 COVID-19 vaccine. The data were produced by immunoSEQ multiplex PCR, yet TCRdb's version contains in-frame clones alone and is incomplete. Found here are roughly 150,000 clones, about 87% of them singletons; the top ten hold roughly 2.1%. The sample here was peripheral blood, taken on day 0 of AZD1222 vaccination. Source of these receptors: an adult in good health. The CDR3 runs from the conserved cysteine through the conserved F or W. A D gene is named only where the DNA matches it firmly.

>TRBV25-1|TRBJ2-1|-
CASGGSLRSYNEQFF
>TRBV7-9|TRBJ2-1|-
CASSFTLAYNEQFF
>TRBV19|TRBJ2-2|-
CASLRRTGDTGELFF
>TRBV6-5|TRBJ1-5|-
CASEVDRRIPPQHF
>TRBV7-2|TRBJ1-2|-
CASSVTGNGYGYTF
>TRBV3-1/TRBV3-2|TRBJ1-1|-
CASSQGAAEAFF
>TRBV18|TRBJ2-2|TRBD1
CASSPLRTGGSGELFF
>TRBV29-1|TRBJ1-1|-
CSVVLSGTEAFF
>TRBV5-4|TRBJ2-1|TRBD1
CASSPGQELNEQFF
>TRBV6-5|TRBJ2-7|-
CASATGSYEQYF
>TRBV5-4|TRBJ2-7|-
CASSPPGARKIYEQYF
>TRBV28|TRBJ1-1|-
CASLTFTEAFF
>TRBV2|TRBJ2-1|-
CASSLSGPEFF
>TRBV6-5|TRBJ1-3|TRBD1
CASNPDRGRNTIYF
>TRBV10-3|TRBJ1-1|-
CATLGQMNTEAFF
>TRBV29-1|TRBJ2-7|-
CSVVNSYEQYF
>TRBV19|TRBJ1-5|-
CASSSRADNQPQHF
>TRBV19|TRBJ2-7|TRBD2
CASRWASGPIYEQYF
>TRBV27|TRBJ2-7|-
CASSLFGRRSSRGTFLEQYF
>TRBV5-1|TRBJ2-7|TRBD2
CASSSGLAAPYEQYF
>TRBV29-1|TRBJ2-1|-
CSVDAPVGPYNEQFF
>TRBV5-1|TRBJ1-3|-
CASSGGTASGNTIYF
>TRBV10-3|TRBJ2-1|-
CAIRDGGEQFF
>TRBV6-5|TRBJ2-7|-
CASSYRRPGDEQYF
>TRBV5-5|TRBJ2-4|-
CASSGVTENIQYF
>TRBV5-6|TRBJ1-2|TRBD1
CASSWGDRVVYGYTF